The clone carrying this T cell receptor (beta chain) was seen more than once but under ten times. Antigen unknown. This entry belongs to a study of response to subunit inactivated influenza vaccine. TCRdb passed the RT-PCR reads through MiXCR, listing each CDR3 protein once. The sample lists approximately 520,000 distinct CDR3 sequences; about 25% were seen once. General study points: Seasonal influenza vaccination, on each occasion, was suggested by the authors to recruit few new T cells.

V dropped 5 bases and J dropped 2; count of bases not matched to a gene: 8. CDR3 length: 15 amino acids. Germline loops: CDR1 DFQATT, CDR2 SNEGSKA (reference sequence). J is TRBJ2-7 and V is TRBV20-1; 11 bases align to TRBD2. This TCR derives from a man over 45 who received an inactivated influenza vaccine. Source: CD4+ T cells sorted from PBMCs, taken more than 4 days after vaccination. The CDR3 protein is CSAVTPSGGPYEQYF. The CDR3 coding sequence is TGCAGTGCTGTAACCCCTAGCGGGGGGCCCTACGAGCAGTACTTC.